These 29 T cell receptor beta chains originate from one sample sequenced in a study of cytomegalovirus exposure and HLA in healthy donors listed by TCRdb under 2017. Library construction relied on the immunoSEQ multiplex PCR assay. For the multiplex PCR, a mixture combining 60 forward primers for TCR Vbeta segments and 13 reverse primers for TCR Jbeta segments was used. The table comes from immuneACCESS by way of TCRdb, which keeps in-frame sequences with V and J called. Part of the clones is missing from these tables; in studies checked, under half for an unresolved V gene and the rest for unknown reasons. The sample table records approximately 150,000 clones; around a tenth of these occur just once. Approximately 2% of the sample goes to the ten largest clones. Input material: PBMCs. All receptors derive from a male donor in good health and CMV-seronegative.

This clone showed up just a few times. The V and J genes are TRBV2 and TRBJ2-1, with 11 bases fitting TRBD2. This CDR3 spans 13 amino acids. V shed 7 bases, J shed 11 bases, and the junction held 7 bases outside the gene matches. Germline V lookup: CDR1 SNHLY, CDR2 FYNNEI. The CDR3 DNA follows: TGTGCCAGCATAGGACTAGCGGGCCACAAGCAGTTCTTC. This translates into CASIGLAGHKQFF.

This clone was detected a few times. The chain couples TRBV14 to TRBJ2-2, with D possibly TRBD1 on 6 matching bases. Germline CDR1 is SGHDN and CDR2 is FVKESK. V was pared by 5 bases and J by 1 base, with 14 bases between. This CDR3 has 16 residues. CDR3 residues: CASSSRQAMNTGELFF. The CDR3 nucleotides are TGTGCCAGCAGCTCCCGACAGGCGATGAACACCGGGGAGCTGTTTTTT.

The chain uses TRBV4-2 and TRBJ2-3; 12 bases are shared with TRBD2. The CDR3 contains 19 residues. The V gene's germline CDR1 is LGHNA and CDR2 YNFKEQ. Germline trimming cut 1 base from V and 2 bases from J; bases unmatched to any gene: 10. The DNA of the CDR3 is TGTGCCAGCAGCCAAGCTGCGGCTAGCGGGGGGGGATTCACAGATACGCAGTATTTT. Encoded protein: CASSQAAASGGGFTDTQYF.

V gene TRBV5-1 combines with J gene TRBJ2-2; the D gene is possibly TRBD1 (5 bases). V was pared by 4 bases and J by 4 bases, with 20 bases between. Germline loops: CDR1 SGHRS, CDR2 YFSETQ. The CDR3 sequence is 17 residues long. CDR3 in amino acids: CASSPYPQEIVTGELFF. CDR3 DNA sequence: TGCGCCAGCAGCCCCTACCCACAGGAGATAGTCACCGGGGAGCTGTTTTTT.

This clone has more than one count but fewer than ten. The rearrangement uses TRBV5-6 and TRBJ2-7, with TRBD1 identical over 9 bases. Germline trimming cut 1 base from V and 3 bases from J; bases unmatched to any gene: 11. Germline V gives CDR1 SGHDT, CDR2 YYEEEE. This CDR3 is 17 amino acids long. CDR3 nucleotide sequence: TGTGCCAGCAGCTTGATACAGGGGGCGTTTAGTGGCTACGAGCAGTACTTC. Translating gives CASSLIQGAFSGYEQYF.

This clone has only a few counts. The V call is TRBV13, the J call TRBJ2-7, with a weak D call TRBD1 (7 bases). V dropped 5 bases and J dropped 3 bases, with 17 bases sitting between them. The CDR3 covers 15 residues. Germline V gene data show CDR1 as PRHDT and CDR2 as FYEKMQ (reference sequence). The CDR3 region is CASSVTRDSRYEQYF. DNA of the CDR3: TGTGCCAGCAGCGTTACGCGGGACAGCCGCTACGAGCAGTACTTC.

The CDR3 bases are TGCGCCAGCAGCTTGGATACGGGGGCCGGGGAGCTGTTTTTT. This encodes CASSLDTGAGELFF. V is TRBV5-1 and J is TRBJ2-2; possibly TRBD2 for D (6 bases). The CDR3 runs to 14 residues. The V gene lost 0 bases and the J gene lost 6 bases, with 9 bases spanning the gap. Germline CDR1 reads SGHRS; CDR2 reads YFSETQ.

The V gene is TRBV7-9, the J gene TRBJ2-1; 9 bases map to TRBD2. The CDR3 extends over 14 amino acids. Germline V gene lookup returns CDR1 SEHNR and CDR2 FQNEAQ (reference sequence). V dropped 6 bases and J dropped 8; count of bases not matched to a gene: 8. CDR3 DNA sequence: TGTGCCAGCAGATTTAGCGGGAGTGGCGATGAGCAGTTCTTC. Translation gives CASRFSGSGDEQFF.

The chain employs TRBV4-3 and TRBJ1-1, with no clear D. V was pared by 0 bases and J by 2 bases, with 10 bases between. Germline assignment: CDR1 LGHNA and CDR2 YSLEER. This CDR3 is 15 amino acids long. The CDR3 spells CASSQDSQANTEAFF. In nucleotides, the CDR3 is TGCGCCAGCAGCCAAGATTCCCAGGCAAACACTGAAGCTTTCTTT.

The chain carries TRBV28 and TRBJ2-1, with 8 bases identical to TRBD2. J gave up 4 bases and V 5 bases, and 7 bases lay outside the gene matches. Germline V gene sequence: CDR1 MDHEN, CDR2 SYDVKM. The length of the CDR3 is 15 residues. The CDR3 is CASSILSGDYNEQFF. The CDR3 DNA follows: TGTGCCAGCAGTATTCTTAGCGGGGATTACAATGAGCAGTTCTTC.

This clone was observed once. This rearrangement joins TRBV27 to TRBJ1-1; D gene uncertain. Germline lookup yields CDR1 MNHEY and CDR2 SMNVEV (reference sequence). V gave up 6 bases and J gave up 4 bases, with 6 bases separating them. The CDR3 loop spans 11 amino acids. CDR3 nucleotide sequence: TGTGCCAGCAGGGCGGGCACTGAAGCTTTCTTT. Translated, it gives CASRAGTEAFF.

This clone occurred a few times. This chain joins TRBV7-2 and TRBJ1-2, with TRBD1 matching over 8 bases. The germline CDR1 and CDR2 sequences are SGHTA and FQGNSA. The V and J ends lost 3 bases and 10 bases, in that order; junction bases with no gene match: 16. CDR3 length: 16 amino acids. The DNA of the CDR3 is TGTGCCAGCAGCTTCGACCCCCCACACAGGGGGGGGCTCTACACCTTC. The encoded protein is CASSFDPPHRGGLYTF.

Here the CDR3 reads CASSPRGGTHYEQYF. CDR3 sequence (DNA): TGTGCCAGCAGCCCCCGGGGGGGGACACACTACGAGCAGTACTTC. The genes are TRBV14 and TRBJ2-7; 8 positions match TRBD2. V gave up 4 bases and J gave up 3 bases; unmatched junction bases: 8. Germline-derived CDR1 and CDR2 are SGHDN and FVKESK. The CDR3 sequence is 15 residues long.

The chain links TRBV7-9 to TRBJ1-4; D call uncertain. V was pared by 1 base and J by 7 bases, with 16 bases between. The CDR3 sequence is 16 residues long. The germline gives CDR1 SEHNR, CDR2 FQNEAQ (reference sequence). The DNA of the CDR3 is TGTGCCAGCAGCTTAGTTAGACCCCAGCGGGGTGAAAAACTGTTTTTT. Protein product: CASSLVRPQRGEKLFF.

The V and J genes are TRBV7-2 and TRBJ2-7; tentatively, D is TRBD2 (6 bases). From germline, CDR1 is SGHTA and CDR2 FQGNSA. V was clipped by 3 bases and J by 0 bases, with 9 bases between them. This CDR3 has 14 amino acids. CDR3 in DNA: TGTGCCAGCAGCTTCGACGGGAGCTCCTACGAGCAGTACTTC. It is translated as CASSFDGSSYEQYF.

The rearrangement joins TRBV7-6 to TRBJ2-7; no clear D. Per germline, CDR1 SGHVS and CDR2 FNYEAQ. The CDR3 is made up of 12 amino acids. V dropped 4 bases and J dropped 3 bases, with 7 bases sitting between them. CDR3 region: CASSSEDYEQYF. CDR3 nucleotides: TGTGCCAGCAGCTCAGAGGACTACGAGCAGTACTTC.

This chain links TRBV4-3 with TRBJ2-7, with 10 bases lining up with TRBD1. Germline V gene lookup returns CDR1 LGHNA and CDR2 YSLEER. V was clipped by 4 bases and J by 2 bases; unmatched bases: 11. The CDR3 runs to 17 residues. CDR3 DNA: TGCGCCAGCAGCCCTCAAGGGGGGACAGGGGTTCCCTACGAGCAGTACTTC. As protein: CASSPQGGTGVPYEQYF.

The chain has TRBV4-3 and TRBJ2-3; 11 bases are shared with TRBD2. Germline V gives CDR1 LGHNA, CDR2 YSLEER. The CDR3 runs to 16 residues. J lost 4 bases, V lost 0 bases, and 3 bases had no gene match. CDR3 coding DNA: TGCGCCAGCAGCCAAGAGCTAGCGGGAGGTTCAGATACGCAGTATTTT. This translates into CASSQELAGGSDTQYF.

This clone has just one count. The CDR3 spells CASSVPGQGYTGELFF. CDR3 DNA sequence: TGCGCCAGCAGCGTCCCGGGACAGGGGTACACCGGGGAGCTGTTTTTT. The V call is TRBV5-1, the J call TRBJ2-2; 10 bases match TRBD1. The CDR3 runs to 16 residues. Trimming at V came to 4 bases and at J to 3 bases, leaving 6 bases not matched to a gene. Per the germline V gene, CDR1 is SGHRS and CDR2 is YFSETQ.

In its sample, this clone was seen a few times. The genes are TRBV19 and TRBJ1-4; a possible D gene is TRBD1 (5 bases). The germline V and J ends were trimmed by 7 bases and 8 bases, with 8 bases remaining between them. Germline CDR1 LNHDA, CDR2 SQIVND (reference sequence). The CDR3 consists of 11 residues. CDR3 DNA: TGTGCCAGTACCCAGGGAGAAAAACTGTTTTTT. It is translated as CASTQGEKLFF.

This clone was observed a handful of times. The chain couples TRBV5-1 to TRBJ2-1, with 14 bases fitting TRBD2. This CDR3 has 16 amino acids. The V gene end was trimmed by 4 bases and the J gene end by 1 base; junction bases not matched to a gene: 1. In germline, CDR1 is SGHRS, CDR2 YFSETQ. Here the CDR3 reads CASSRLAGGSYNEQFF. CDR3 nucleotides: TGCGCCAGCAGCAGACTAGCGGGGGGGTCCTACAATGAGCAGTTCTTC.

The chain is built from TRBV28 and TRBJ1-2; 10 bases line up with TRBD1. Losses at the gene ends were 6 bases for V and 5 bases for J; bases not matched to a gene: 6. The CDR3 has 14 amino acids. Per the germline V gene, CDR1 is MDHEN and CDR2 is SYDVKM. The CDR3 nucleotides are TGTGCCAGCAGCGGACAGGGGGAGGTTTATGGCTACACCTTC. Encoded protein: CASSGQGEVYGYTF.

This clone was observed a few times. The chain has TRBV9 and TRBJ1-2, with TRBD1 matching over 7 bases. The germline CDR1 and CDR2 sequences are SGDLS and YYNGEE. The CDR3 contains 14 residues. Trimming cost V 3 bases and J 2 bases; bases outside gene matches: 4. DNA for the CDR3: TGTGCCAGCAGCGCTTCACAGGGGAACTATGGCTACACCTTC. Its translation is CASSASQGNYGYTF. Looking up the rest from reference TRBV9 and TRBJ1-2 gives the full variable domain: DSGVTQTPKHLITATGQRVTLRCSPRSGDLSVYWYQQSLDQGLQFLIQYYNGEERAKGNILERFSAQQFPDLHSELNLSSLELGDSALYFCASSASQGNYGYTFGSGTRLTVV.

This rearrangement joins TRBV6-5 to TRBJ1-1, with D possibly being TRBD1 (5 bases). This CDR3 spans 15 amino acids. CDR1 and CDR2 from the germline V gene are MNHEY and SVGAGI. V dropped 0 bases and J dropped 2 bases, with 10 bases sitting between them. CDR3 sequence: CASSYSAGINTEAFF. CDR3 DNA: TGTGCCAGCAGTTACTCCGCAGGGATTAACACTGAAGCTTTCTTT.

The chain's CDR3 is CASSSGGGVVTEAFF. The CDR3 region has the DNA TGCGCCAGCAGCTCCGGGGGAGGGGTAGTAACTGAAGCTTTCTTT. This chain connects TRBV5-1 to TRBJ1-1; possibly TRBD1 for D (5 bases). The CDR3 consists of 15 residues. V lost 3 bases, J lost 5 bases, and 17 bases lay in between. CDR1 is SGHRS and CDR2 is YFSETQ in the germline V gene.

Of note for this clone: Distinct nucleotide sequences in the sample also encode this CDR3. The CDR3 reads CASSVEGQGSPLHF. The CDR3 coding sequence is TGTGCCAGCAGCGTGGAAGGACAGGGTTCACCCCTCCACTTT. The V and J genes are TRBV9 and TRBJ1-6; 8 bases match TRBD1. J was trimmed by 9 bases and V by 2 bases; bases with no gene match: 4. The length of the CDR3 is 14 residues. The germline gives CDR1 SGDLS, CDR2 YYNGEE.

The chain joins TRBV9 to TRBJ1-1, with TRBD1 as a possible D gene (5 bases). Trimming pared 3 bases from V and 0 bases from J, leaving 9 bases between. CDR1 and CDR2 from the germline V gene are SGDLS and YYNGEE. The length of the CDR3 is 14 residues. CDR3 in amino acids: CASSAGGMNTEAFF. CDR3 coding DNA: TGTGCCAGCAGCGCTGGGGGGATGAACACTGAAGCTTTCTTT. The full variable domain, its missing parts supplied by reference TRBV9 and TRBJ1-1, is DSGVTQTPKHLITATGQRVTLRCSPRSGDLSVYWYQQSLDQGLQFLIQYYNGEERAKGNILERFSAQQFPDLHSELNLSSLELGDSALYFCASSAGGMNTEAFFGQGTRLTVV.

This chain connects TRBV16 to TRBJ2-3; D is undetermined. The V gene's germline CDR1 is KGHSY and CDR2 FQNENV. The CDR3 runs 14 residues. Trimming pared 4 bases from V and 6 bases from J, leaving 14 bases between. In nucleotides, the CDR3 is TGTGCCAGCAGCCCCTTGGGCGCTGGGGATACGCAGTATTTT. It is translated as CASSPLGAGDTQYF.

In this sample, this clone turned up a few times. The genes are TRBV28 and TRBJ1-2; tentative D call: TRBD1 (5 bases). CDR3 length equals 13 residues. Deletions cut 5 bases from V and 8 bases from J, with 15 bases between. In germline, CDR1 is MDHEN, CDR2 SYDVKM. The CDR3, as DNA: TGTGCCAGCAGTCCGCCGGGGGGTTTAGGCTACACCTTC. Translated, it gives CASSPPGGLGYTF.